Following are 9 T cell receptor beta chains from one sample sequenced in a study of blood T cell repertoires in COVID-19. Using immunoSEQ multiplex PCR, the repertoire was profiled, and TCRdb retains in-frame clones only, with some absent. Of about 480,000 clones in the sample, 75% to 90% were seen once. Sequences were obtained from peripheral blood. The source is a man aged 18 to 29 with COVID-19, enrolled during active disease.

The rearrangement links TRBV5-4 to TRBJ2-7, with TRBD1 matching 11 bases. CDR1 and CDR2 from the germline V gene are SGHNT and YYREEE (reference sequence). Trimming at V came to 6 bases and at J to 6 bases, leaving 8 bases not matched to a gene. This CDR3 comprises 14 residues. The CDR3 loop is CASNPGQGAAEQYF. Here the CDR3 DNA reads TGTGCCAGCAACCCCGGACAGGGGGCGGCCGAGCAGTACTTC.

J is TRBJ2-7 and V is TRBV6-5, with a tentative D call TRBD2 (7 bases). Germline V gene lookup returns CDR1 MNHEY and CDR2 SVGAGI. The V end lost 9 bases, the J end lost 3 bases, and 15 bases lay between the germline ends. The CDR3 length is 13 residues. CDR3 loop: CASRQGRVYEQYF. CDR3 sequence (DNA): TGTGCCAGTCGCCAGGGGAGGGTCTACGAGCAGTACTTC.

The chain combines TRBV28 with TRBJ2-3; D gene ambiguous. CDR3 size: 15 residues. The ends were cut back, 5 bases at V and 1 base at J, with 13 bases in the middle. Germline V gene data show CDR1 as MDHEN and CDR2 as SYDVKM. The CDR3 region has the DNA TGTGCCAGCAGTATTCTTAGCCGTGGCACAGATACGCAGTATTTT. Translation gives CASSILSRGTDTQYF.

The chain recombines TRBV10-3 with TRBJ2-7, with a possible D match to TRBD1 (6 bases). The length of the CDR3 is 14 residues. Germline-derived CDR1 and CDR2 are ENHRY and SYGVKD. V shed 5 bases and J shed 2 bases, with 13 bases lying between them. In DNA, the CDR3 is TGTGCCATCAGTAAAACAGGGCAGACCTACGAGCAGTACTTC. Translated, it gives CAISKTGQTYEQYF.

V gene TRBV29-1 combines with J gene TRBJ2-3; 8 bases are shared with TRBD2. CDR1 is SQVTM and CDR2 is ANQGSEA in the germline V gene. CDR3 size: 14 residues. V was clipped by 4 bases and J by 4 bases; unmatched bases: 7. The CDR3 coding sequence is TGCAGCGTTGTTCCGGGGGGGTGGTCAGATACGCAGTATTTT. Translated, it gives CSVVPGGWSDTQYF.

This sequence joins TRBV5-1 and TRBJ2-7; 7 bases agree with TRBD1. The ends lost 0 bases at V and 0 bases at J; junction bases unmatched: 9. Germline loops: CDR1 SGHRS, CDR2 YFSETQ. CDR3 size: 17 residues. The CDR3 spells CASSLGAPGQASYEQYF. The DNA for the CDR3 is TGCGCCAGCAGCTTGGGGGCCCCTGGACAGGCCTCCTACGAGCAGTACTTC.

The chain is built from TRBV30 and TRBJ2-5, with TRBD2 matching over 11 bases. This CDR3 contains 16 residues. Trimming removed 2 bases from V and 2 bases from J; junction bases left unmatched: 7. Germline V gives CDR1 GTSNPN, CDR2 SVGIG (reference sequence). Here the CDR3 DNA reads TGTGCCTGGAGTAAAGGGCTAGCGGGAGGACAAGAGACCCAGTACTTC. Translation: CAWSKGLAGGQETQYF.

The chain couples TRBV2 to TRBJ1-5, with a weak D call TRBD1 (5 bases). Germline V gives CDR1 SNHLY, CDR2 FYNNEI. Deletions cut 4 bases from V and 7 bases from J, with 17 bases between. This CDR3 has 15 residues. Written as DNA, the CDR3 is TGTGCCAGCAGTGTTTACGGGGGTGAGGAGCAGCCCCAGCATTTT. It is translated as CASSVYGGEEQPQHF.

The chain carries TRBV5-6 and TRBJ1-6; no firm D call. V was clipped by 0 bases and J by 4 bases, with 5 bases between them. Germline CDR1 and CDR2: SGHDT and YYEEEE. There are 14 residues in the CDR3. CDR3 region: CASSLGQYNSPLHF. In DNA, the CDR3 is TGTGCCAGCAGCTTGGGGCAATATAATTCACCCCTCCACTTT.